A selection of T cell receptor beta chains follows, all from one sample in a study of shared clonotypes between healthy human individuals. Profiling relied on immunoSEQ multiplex PCR, and the TCRdb table lists in-frame clones only, not all of them. The sample holds around 2,000,000 clones; about 95% are singletons and the top ten take more than 0.95%. What was sequenced was naive CD8+ T cells sorted from blood. All receptors derive from a man between 18 and 35 years old in good health. Both conserved end residues are part of each CDR3. A D gene is named only where the DNA matches it firmly. For some rows the clone size is stated as once, few or many, or as a class when expanded; others skip it.

d_gene	v_gene	abundance	j_gene	CDR3nt	CDR3aa
NA	TRBV19	few	TRBJ1-2	TGTGCCAGTAACGGCGATCATGGCTACACCTTC	CASNGDHGYTF
NA	TRBV5-4	NA	TRBJ2-5	TGTGCCAGCAGCTTGGCCAATTTAGAGACCCAGTACTTC	CASSLANLETQYF
NA	TRBV7-6	NA	TRBJ1-2	TGTGCCAGCAGCCCCTTCGGGCCCAGCTATGGCTACACCTTC	CASSPFGPSYGYTF
TRBD1	TRBV7-2	NA	TRBJ2-2	TGTGCCAGCAGCTTAGTTTTAGGGACAGTGAACACCGGGGAGCTGTTTTTT	CASSLVLGTVNTGELFF
NA	TRBV27	NA	TRBJ1-6	TGTGCCAGCAGTACCCTGGGGGAGGCATCACCCCTCCACTTT	CASSTLGEASPLHF
TRBD1	TRBV11-2	NA	TRBJ2-5	TGTGCCAGCAGCTTAGGGATGACCTTTGGACAGGGGGGGGAAGAGACCCAGTACTTC	CASSLGMTFGQGGEETQYF
TRBD1	TRBV27	NA	TRBJ1-1	TGTGCCAGCAGTTTATACCAGGGGGCAACGGACACTGAAGCTTTCTTT	CASSLYQGATDTEAFF
NA	TRBV5-1	NA	TRBJ1-4	TGCGCCAGCAGCTTGGACGATGAAAAACTGTTTTTT	CASSLDDEKLFF
TRBD1	TRBV5-8	once	TRBJ2-5	TGTGCCAGCAGCAGGCGGACAGGGCTTCTCCAAGAGACCCAGTACTTC	CASSRRTGLLQETQYF
NA	TRBV28	NA	TRBJ2-5	TGTGCCAGCAGCCACCTCCGGACGGCGGCACAAGAGACCCAGTACTTC	CASSHLRTAAQETQYF
NA	TRBV13	NA	TRBJ1-5	TGTGCCAGCAGCCGGACACGCGCCGGGCCCCAGCATTTT	CASSRTRAGPQHF
TRBD2	TRBV6-1	NA	TRBJ2-3	TGTGCCAGCAGTGTTACTAGCGGGAGCACAGATACGCAGTATTTT	CASSVTSGSTDTQYF
NA	TRBV5-6	NA	TRBJ2-6	TGTGCCAGCAGGAGAGGACCCTCTGGGGCCAACGTCCTGACTTTC	CASRRGPSGANVLTF
TRBD1	TRBV5-1	NA	TRBJ2-3	TGCGCCAGCAAACAGGGGGATGAAGATACGCAGTATTTT	CASKQGDEDTQYF
TRBD1	TRBV9	NA	TRBJ1-6	TGTGCCAGCAGCCCCCGGGACAGTCTAGAACCTAATTCACCCCTCCACTTT	CASSPRDSLEPNSPLHF
NA	TRBV2	NA	TRBJ1-4	TGTGCCAGCACCACTCAAATTTTAAATGAAAAACTGTTTTTT	CASTTQILNEKLFF
TRBD2	TRBV4-2	NA	TRBJ2-7	TGTGCCAGCAGCCAAGATGGGACTAGCGGGGCGTTCTACGAGCAGTACTTC	CASSQDGTSGAFYEQYF
NA	TRBV13	once	TRBJ1-1	TGTGCCAGCAGTCCGATAGGGGACTTTGGCTTCGAAGCTTTCTTT	CASSPIGDFGFEAFF
NA	TRBV2	NA	TRBJ2-7	TGTGCCAGCAGTGAAGGGCAGGGAAAGTACGAGCAGTACTTC	CASSEGQGKYEQYF
TRBD1	TRBV10-3	NA	TRBJ1-6	TGTGCCATCAGTGGACGACAGGGGGCCCTCAATTCACCCCTCCACTTT	CAISGRQGALNSPLHF
NA	TRBV27	NA	TRBJ2-1	TGTGCCAGCAGTTTTAAGTCGAGTTATGAGCAGTTCTTC	CASSFKSSYEQFF
TRBD2	TRBV10-1	NA	TRBJ2-1	TGCGCCAGCAGTGAGTGGCCTGGCGGGAGGTTAAATGAGCAGTTCTTC	CASSEWPGGRLNEQFF
NA	TRBV4-3	NA	TRBJ2-3	TGCGCCAGCAGCCAGACGATAGGGGATACGCAGTATTTT	CASSQTIGDTQYF
NA	TRBV7-7	NA	TRBJ2-7	TGTGCTAGCAGCTTATCCGGGACCTCCGGCGAGCAGTACTTC	CASSLSGTSGEQYF